This T cell receptor (beta chain) was identified in a study of cytomegalovirus exposure and HLA in healthy donors. Regarding this clone: The antigen is not known.

General study points: A later analysis found TCR association rates differed by HLA locus, highest for DRB1 and lowest for HLA-C. Most sequenced TCRs were rare (though some public TCRs occurred in many donors). Overall, approximately 150 TCR beta chains were annotated as cytomegalovirus-associated.

Use of 60 Vbeta and 13 Jbeta primers characterized the PCR. In the source study's methods: A later analysis counted approximately 80 million unique TCR beta chains, about 11 million shared. Assay used: immunoSEQ multiplex PCR; TCRdb lists only in-frame clones, some missing. That table is the source of V, J and clone size, and D and trimming were worked out from the DNA. Found here are some 120,000 clones, about 10% of them singletons; the top ten hold 3%. Looked up from germline, CDR1 is LNHDA and CDR2 is SQIVND (reference sequence). CDR3 length: 15 residues. Trimming removed 5 bases from V and 0 bases from J, with 13 bases in between.

The sequence derives from a man aged 30-40 years in good health and CMV-seronegative. Input material: PBMCs. This chain connects TRBV19 to TRBJ2-5; a possible D gene is TRBD2 (5 bases). The chain's CDR3 is CASSFGLAYQETQYF. The CDR3 DNA sequence: TGTGCCAGTAGTTTCGGACTGGCGTACCAAGAGACCCAGTACTTC.